This T cell receptor beta chain was captured by sequencing in a study of cytomegalovirus exposure and HLA in healthy donors. A multiplex PCR was run with 60 Vbeta primers and 13 Jbeta primers. The method was immunoSEQ multiplex PCR; TCRdb's version includes in-frame clones alone and lacks a portion of them. The table shows about 96,000 clones, with roughly 74% occurring only once. V gave up 0 bases and J gave up 7 bases, with 12 bases separating them. The germline gives CDR1 SGHDN, CDR2 FVKESK. The CDR3 covers 15 residues. Details on this clone: Its matching antigen is unknown.

Study results and caveats: A prior analysis recorded that most TCR beta V segments were productive about 87% or about 30% of the time. Later work found most CMV-associated TCR beta chains apparently HLA-restricted. There were a few CMV-associated chains whose specificity for CMV antigens was confirmed in vitro. Owing to their indistinguishability, certain V segments, notably TRBV6-2 and TRBV6-3, were excluded.

Input material: PBMCs. This chain links TRBV14 with TRBJ1-4; no clear D gene. The source is a female donor in good health and CMV-seropositive. The CDR3 is CASSQDLRRGEKLFF. CDR3 coding DNA: TGTGCCAGCAGCCAAGATTTGAGGCGAGGTGAAAAACTGTTTTTT.